Following are 19 T cell receptor beta chains from one sample sequenced in a study of CD8 T cells in ankylosing spondylitis. TCRdb recomputed calls from the 5' RACE reads with MiXCR, one row per CDR3 protein. The profile covers about 360,000 distinct CDR3 sequences, with approximately 22% appearing a single time and roughly 14% taken by the ten largest. Source material: blood, either unsorted or a sorted T cell fraction (not recorded which). The receptor set was obtained from a male donor with ankylosing spondylitis or in good health (not recorded which).

This clonotype was observed a handful of times. V usage is TRBV20-1 and J usage is TRBJ2-4; D might be TRBD1 (5 bases). CDR1 and CDR2 (germline): DFQATT, SNEGSKA (reference sequence). This CDR3 is 14 amino acids long. Trimming took 3 bases from V and 7 from J, leaving 16 bases between them. The CDR3 sequence is CSARLDTGGNIQYF. CDR3 coding DNA: TGCAGTGCTAGGCTTGACACAGGTGGGAACATTCAGTACTTC.

This clonotype occurred a few times. The chain carries TRBV28 and TRBJ2-7; maybe TRBD1 (6 bases). V gave up 2 bases and J gave up 6 bases, with 11 bases separating them. Germline CDR1 MDHEN, CDR2 SYDVKM. The CDR3 covers 13 residues. CDR3: CASSLTGLSEQYF. The CDR3 bases are TGTGCCAGCAGTTTAACAGGGTTGAGCGAGCAGTACTTC.

This clonotype came up a few times. The V gene is TRBV7-8, the J gene TRBJ2-1; 7 bases are shared with TRBD1. CDR3 length: 15 amino acids. V shed 3 bases and J 1 base; nucleotides not matched to a gene: 3. The germline V gene encodes CDR1 SGHVS and CDR2 FQNEAQ. The CDR3 DNA reads as TGTGCCAGCAGCTTCTACAGGGGTTCCTACAATGAGCAGTTCTTC. Protein: CASSFYRGSYNEQFF.

This clonotype occurred a few times. The J gene is TRBJ2-1, the V gene TRBV11-3, with 9 bases aligning to TRBD2. V lost 1 base, J lost 8 bases, and 6 bases stayed unmatched. This CDR3 is 15 amino acids long. CDR1 is SGHNT, CDR2 YENEEA, per germline. Here the CDR3 reads CASSLGAGGGYEQFF. The DNA for the CDR3 is TGTGCCAGCAGCTTAGGAGCGGGGGGCGGCTATGAGCAGTTCTTC.

In this sample, this clonotype turned up a few times. The V gene is TRBV5-6, the J gene TRBJ2-1; 11 nucleotides agree with TRBD2. CDR1 is SGHDT, CDR2 YYEEEE, per germline. This CDR3 region has 16 residues. The J segment lost 9 bases and the V segment lost 1 base, leaving 9 bases of the junction unmatched. CDR3 region: CASSLMVAGGLSEQFF. The CDR3 DNA sequence: TGTGCCAGCAGCTTGATGGTAGCGGGGGGGCTCAGTGAGCAGTTCTTC. The full variable domain, with the rest looked up from reference TRBV5-6 and TRBJ2-1, is DAGVTQSPTHLIKTRGQQVTLRCSPKSGHDTVSWYQQALGQGPQFIFQYYEEEERQRGNFPDRFSGHQFPNYSSELNVNALLLGDSALYLCASSLMVAGGLSEQFFGPGTRLTVL.

Only a few counts were recorded for this clonotype. V gene TRBV4-1 combines with J gene TRBJ1-1; D is ambiguous. Trimming removed 0 bases at V and 1 base at J, with 12 bases between. The CDR3 is 16 residues long. CDR1 and CDR2 (germline): MGHRA, YSYEKL. CDR3 sequence reads: CASSQEMSSGNTEAFF. CDR3 DNA: TGCGCCAGCAGCCAAGAGATGAGCTCTGGGAACACTGAAGCTTTCTTT.

There are a few counts of this clonotype. This sequence joins TRBV20-1 and TRBJ2-7, with 11 bases matching TRBD2. From germline, CDR1 is DFQATT and CDR2 SNEGSKA (reference sequence). CDR3 length: 15 residues. Losses at the gene ends were 6 bases for V and 4 bases for J; bases not matched to a gene: 11. CDR3 in DNA: TGCAGTGCCAGGGAACTAGCGGGGGTATCATACGAGCAGTACTTC. It translates to CSARELAGVSYEQYF.

The chain is built from TRBV21-1 and TRBJ2-6; TRBD1, the table's D call, lacks a check against the DNA. TRBV21-1 is recorded as a pseudogene. The CDR3 runs 16 residues. This CDR3 reads CASSKGRGTGANVLTF. Written as DNA, the CDR3 is TGTGCCAGCAGCAAAGGCAGGGGCACCGGGGCCAACGTCCTGACTTTC.

V usage is TRBV29-1 and J usage is TRBJ2-2; tentatively, D is TRBD1 or TRBD2 (5 bases each). V lost 4 bases, J lost 1 base, and 16 bases lay in between. Germline V gene sequence: CDR1 SQVTM, CDR2 ANQGSEA. The CDR3 has 16 residues. The chain's CDR3 is CSVALPGPGNTGELFF. In DNA, the CDR3 is TGCAGCGTTGCCCTTCCGGGACCGGGGAACACCGGGGAGCTGTTTTTT.

Regarding this clonotype: This may stem from a read error, because a much larger clone lies one nucleotide away. V is TRBV12-3 or TRBV12-4 and J is TRBJ2-7, with D possibly TRBD2 on 5 matching bases. The CDR3 contains 12 residues. Trimming stripped 5 bases from V and 8 bases from J, with 13 bases between. The CDR3 reads CASSLLGLKQYF. CDR3 sequence (DNA): TGTGCCAGCAGTCTCCTCGGACTGAAGCAGTACTTC.

This clonotype was recorded a few times. The rearrangement links TRBV12-3 or TRBV12-4 to TRBJ2-3, with 12 bases matching TRBD2. The V and J ends lost 3 bases and 4 bases, in that order; junction bases with no gene match: 8. The CDR3 covers 17 residues. The CDR3 DNA is TGTGCCAGCAGTTTCTCTGCTAGCGGGGGGGGGTCAGATACGCAGTATTTT. Protein product: CASSFSASGGGSDTQYF.

This chain connects TRBV12-3 or TRBV12-4 to TRBJ2-7, with D possibly being TRBD2 (5 bases). The CDR3 is made up of 15 amino acids. Deletions cut 3 bases from V and 2 bases from J, with 14 bases between. DNA of the CDR3: TGTGCCAGCAGTTTCGGAGCGGATCTCACCTACGAGCAGTACTTC. The encoded protein is CASSFGADLTYEQYF.

This clonotype has just a few counts. The chain links TRBV7-3 to TRBJ2-3, with a weak D call TRBD1 (5 bases). V lost 0 bases to trimming and J lost 0 bases, with 10 bases between them. The CDR3 spans 16 residues. Germline-derived CDR1 and CDR2 are SGHTA and FQGTGA. CDR3 loop: CASSLTGAGSTDTQYF. CDR3 in DNA: TGTGCCAGCAGCTTAACTGGGGCCGGGAGCACAGATACGCAGTATTTT.

There are a few counts of this clonotype. V gene TRBV7-9 combines with J gene TRBJ2-5; TRBD1 might be the D (6 bases). The germline V gene has CDR1 SEHNR and CDR2 FQNEAQ (reference sequence). CDR3 length: 14 residues. Deletions cut 5 bases from V and 5 bases from J, with 15 bases between. The CDR3 protein is CASSAAGVGETQYF. Written as DNA, the CDR3 is TGTGCCAGCAGCGCCGCAGGGGTCGGGGAGACCCAGTACTTC.

V and J are TRBV2 and TRBJ1-2; D call uncertain. Looked up from germline, CDR1 is SNHLY and CDR2 is FYNNEI. The CDR3 is 11 residues long. With 7 bases removed from V and 13 bases from J, the gap between germline ends came to 16 bases. The CDR3, as DNA: TGTGCCAGCAAGGGCGGACCAGAAAGCACCTTC. Its translation is CASKGGPESTF.

This clonotype is a singleton in its sample. The chain links TRBV27 to TRBJ2-1; no definite D call. The CDR3 length is 13 residues. The germline gives CDR1 MNHEY, CDR2 SMNVEV (reference sequence). Deletions cut 0 bases from V and 6 bases from J, with 6 bases between. The CDR3 DNA sequence: TGTGCCAGCAGTTTATCGTTTTTCAATGAGCAGTTCTTC. This gives the protein CASSLSFFNEQFF.

The rearrangement joins TRBV30 to TRBJ2-7, with TRBD1 matching 8 bases. The CDR3 spans 13 residues. Germline V CDR1 and CDR2: GTSNPN, SVGIG (reference sequence). Trimming removed 3 bases from V and 6 bases from J; junction bases left unmatched: 7. The CDR3 coding sequence is TGTGCCTGGAGGCAGGGGGCGCAACCCGAGCAGTACTTC. It yields the protein CAWRQGAQPEQYF.

This clonotype was recorded many times. This chain connects TRBV7-8 to TRBJ2-3; TRBD2 matches at 10 bases. Germline CDR1 and CDR2: SGHVS and FQNEAQ. The J segment lost 4 bases and the V segment lost 5 bases, leaving 9 bases of the junction unmatched. The length of the CDR3 is 16 residues. CDR3: CASSPTVGLASDTQYF. The DNA for the CDR3 is TGTGCCAGCAGCCCCACCGTGGGACTAGCGTCAGATACGCAGTATTTT. Together with reference TRBV7-8 and TRBJ2-3, the CDR3 gives the full variable domain: GAGVSQSPRYKVAKRGQDVALRCDPISGHVSLFWYQQALGQGPEFLTYFQNEAQLDKSGLPSDRFFAERPEGSVSTLKIQRTQQEDSAVYLCASSPTVGLASDTQYFGPGTRLTVL.

The rearrangement joins TRBV20-1 to TRBJ2-5, with a possible D match to TRBD1 (6 bases). The CDR3 is made up of 14 amino acids. V was pared by 0 bases and J by 7 bases, with 15 bases between. Germline loops: CDR1 DFQATT, CDR2 SNEGSKA (reference sequence). CDR3 region: CSARDLTGSVTQYF. CDR3 coding DNA: TGCAGTGCTAGAGATCTAACAGGGTCTGTGACCCAGTACTTC.